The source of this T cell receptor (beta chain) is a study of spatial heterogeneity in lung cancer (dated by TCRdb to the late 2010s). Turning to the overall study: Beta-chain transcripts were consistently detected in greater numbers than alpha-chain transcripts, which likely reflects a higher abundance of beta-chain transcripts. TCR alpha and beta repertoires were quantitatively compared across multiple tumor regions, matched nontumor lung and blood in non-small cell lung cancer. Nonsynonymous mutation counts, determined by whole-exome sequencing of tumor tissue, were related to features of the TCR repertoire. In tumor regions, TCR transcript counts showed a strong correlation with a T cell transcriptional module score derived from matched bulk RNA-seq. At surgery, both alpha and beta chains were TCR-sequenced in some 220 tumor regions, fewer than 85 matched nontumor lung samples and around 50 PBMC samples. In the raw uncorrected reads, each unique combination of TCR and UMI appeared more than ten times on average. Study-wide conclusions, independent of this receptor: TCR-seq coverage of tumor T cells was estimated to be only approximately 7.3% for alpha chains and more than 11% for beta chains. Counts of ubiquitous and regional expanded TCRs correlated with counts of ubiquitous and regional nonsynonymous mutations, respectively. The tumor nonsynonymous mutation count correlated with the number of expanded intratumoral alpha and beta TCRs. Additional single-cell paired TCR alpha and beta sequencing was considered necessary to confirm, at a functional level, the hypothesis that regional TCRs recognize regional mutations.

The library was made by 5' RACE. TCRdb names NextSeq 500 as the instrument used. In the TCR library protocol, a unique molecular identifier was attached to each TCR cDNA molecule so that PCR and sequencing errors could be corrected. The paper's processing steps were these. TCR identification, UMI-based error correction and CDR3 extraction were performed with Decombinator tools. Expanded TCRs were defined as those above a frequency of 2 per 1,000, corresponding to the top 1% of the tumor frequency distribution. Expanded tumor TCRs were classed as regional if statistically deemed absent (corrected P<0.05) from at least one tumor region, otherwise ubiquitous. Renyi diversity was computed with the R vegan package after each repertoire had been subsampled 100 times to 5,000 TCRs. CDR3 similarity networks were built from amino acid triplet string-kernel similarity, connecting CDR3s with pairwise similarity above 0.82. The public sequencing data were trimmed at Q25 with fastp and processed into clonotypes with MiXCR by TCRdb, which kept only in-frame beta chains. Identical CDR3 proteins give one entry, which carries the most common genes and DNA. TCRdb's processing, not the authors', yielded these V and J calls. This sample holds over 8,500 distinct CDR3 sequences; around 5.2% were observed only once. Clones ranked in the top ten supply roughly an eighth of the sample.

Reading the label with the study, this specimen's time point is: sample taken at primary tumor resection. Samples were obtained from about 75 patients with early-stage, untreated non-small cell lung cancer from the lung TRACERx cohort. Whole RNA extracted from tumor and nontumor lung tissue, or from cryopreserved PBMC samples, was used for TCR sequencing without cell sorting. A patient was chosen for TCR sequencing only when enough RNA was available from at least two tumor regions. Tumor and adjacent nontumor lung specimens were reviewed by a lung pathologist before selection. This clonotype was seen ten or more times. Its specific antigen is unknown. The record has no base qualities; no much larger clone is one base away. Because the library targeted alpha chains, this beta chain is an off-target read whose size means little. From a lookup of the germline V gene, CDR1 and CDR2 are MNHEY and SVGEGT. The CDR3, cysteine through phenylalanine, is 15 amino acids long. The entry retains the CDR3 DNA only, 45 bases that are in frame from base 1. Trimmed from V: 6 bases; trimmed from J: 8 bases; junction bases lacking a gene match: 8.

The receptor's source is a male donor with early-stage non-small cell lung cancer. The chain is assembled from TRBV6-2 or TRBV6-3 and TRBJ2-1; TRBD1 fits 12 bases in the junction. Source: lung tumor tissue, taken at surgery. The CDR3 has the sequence CASRSPGQGAYEQFF. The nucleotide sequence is TGTGCCAGCAGGTCACCGGGACAGGGGGCCTATGAGCAGTTCTTC.